This paragraph covers one T cell receptor (beta chain) sequence. The data derive from a study of blood T cell repertoires in COVID-19. The table came from immunoSEQ multiplex PCR; TCRdb's copy has only in-frame clones and leaves some out. Of over 110,000 clones in the sample, roughly 88% were seen once. V lost 3 bases and J lost 8, with 15 bases in between. Germline assignment: CDR1 SGHRS and CDR2 YFSETQ. The CDR3 consists of 14 residues. V usage is TRBV5-1 and J usage is TRBJ2-1, with a weak D call TRBD1 (6 bases). This clonotype was obtained from a human donor in a cohort sampled during active COVID-19. The sample was peripheral blood. The CDR3 nucleotides are TGCGCCAGCAGCTCCGTGGGGGCGGTTGATGAGCAGTTCTTC. It translates to CASSSVGAVDEQFF.